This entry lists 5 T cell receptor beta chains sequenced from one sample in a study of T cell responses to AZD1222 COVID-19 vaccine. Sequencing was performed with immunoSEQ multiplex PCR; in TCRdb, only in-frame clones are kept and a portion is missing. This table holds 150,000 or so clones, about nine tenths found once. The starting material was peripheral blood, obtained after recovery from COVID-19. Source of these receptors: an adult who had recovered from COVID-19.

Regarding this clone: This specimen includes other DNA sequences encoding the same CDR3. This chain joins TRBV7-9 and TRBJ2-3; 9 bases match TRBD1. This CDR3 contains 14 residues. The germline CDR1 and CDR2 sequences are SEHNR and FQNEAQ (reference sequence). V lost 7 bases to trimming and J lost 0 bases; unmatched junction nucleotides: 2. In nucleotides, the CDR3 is TGTGCCAGCACCGACAGGGGGAGCACAGATACGCAGTATTTT. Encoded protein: CASTDRGSTDTQYF.

The CDR3 DNA follows: TGTGCCAGCAGTTACTCCCTAGGGGGCACCGGGGAGCTGTTTTTT. Translation gives CASSYSLGGTGELFF. This sequence joins TRBV6-2 or TRBV6-3 and TRBJ2-2, with a weak D call TRBD1 (6 bases). The length of the CDR3 is 15 residues. In germline, CDR1 is MNHEY, CDR2 SVGEGT. V lost 0 bases and J 4 bases, leaving 9 bases between the germline ends.

The DNA of the CDR3 is TGTGCCACCAGCAGAGGCTCGGGACAGGGACCCTACGAGCAGTACTTC. Protein: CATSRGSGQGPYEQYF. The J gene is TRBJ2-7, the V gene TRBV15; the match to TRBD1 covers 9 bases. The junction had 6 bases not matched to a gene; V was cut back by 1 base and J by 2 bases. Germline V CDR1 and CDR2: LNHNV, YYDKDF (reference sequence). CDR3 length: 16 residues.

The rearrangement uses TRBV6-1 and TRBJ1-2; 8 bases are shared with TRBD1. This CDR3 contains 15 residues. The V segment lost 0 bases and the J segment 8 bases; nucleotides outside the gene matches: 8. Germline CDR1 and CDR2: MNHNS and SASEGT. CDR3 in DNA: TGTGCCAGCAGTGAAGCCGCGGACAGGGCCGAGGGCTACACCTTC. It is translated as CASSEAADRAEGYTF.

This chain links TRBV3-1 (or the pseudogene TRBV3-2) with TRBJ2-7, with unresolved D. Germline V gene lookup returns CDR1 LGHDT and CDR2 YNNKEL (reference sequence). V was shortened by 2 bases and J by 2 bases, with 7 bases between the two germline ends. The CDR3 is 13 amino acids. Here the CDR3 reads CASSQQTPYEQYF. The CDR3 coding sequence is TGTGCCAGCAGCCAACAGACCCCCTACGAGCAGTACTTC.